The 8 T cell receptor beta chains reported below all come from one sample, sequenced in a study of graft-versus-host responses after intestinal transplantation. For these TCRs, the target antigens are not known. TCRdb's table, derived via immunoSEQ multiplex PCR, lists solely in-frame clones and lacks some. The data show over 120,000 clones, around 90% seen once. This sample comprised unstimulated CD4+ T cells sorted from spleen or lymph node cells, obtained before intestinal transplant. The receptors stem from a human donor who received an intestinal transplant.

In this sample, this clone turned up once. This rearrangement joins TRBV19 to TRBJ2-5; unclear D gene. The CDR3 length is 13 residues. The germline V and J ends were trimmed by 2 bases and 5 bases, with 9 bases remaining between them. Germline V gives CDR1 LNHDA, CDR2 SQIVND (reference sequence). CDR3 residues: CASSISAEETQYF. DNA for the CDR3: TGTGCCAGTAGTATATCCGCGGAGGAGACCCAGTACTTC.

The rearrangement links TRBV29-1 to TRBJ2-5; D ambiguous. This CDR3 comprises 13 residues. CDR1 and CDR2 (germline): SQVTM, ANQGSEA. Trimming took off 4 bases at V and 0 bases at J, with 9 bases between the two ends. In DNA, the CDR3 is TGCAGCGTTGGATCCAGGTACCAAGAGACCCAGTACTTC. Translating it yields CSVGSRYQETQYF.

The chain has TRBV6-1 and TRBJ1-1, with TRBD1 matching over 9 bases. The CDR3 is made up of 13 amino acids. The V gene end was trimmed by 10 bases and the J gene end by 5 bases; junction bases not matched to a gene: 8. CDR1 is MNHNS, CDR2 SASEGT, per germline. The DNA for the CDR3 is TGTGCCACCAAACAGGGGGCAAGTACTGAAGCTTTCTTT. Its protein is CATKQGASTEAFF.

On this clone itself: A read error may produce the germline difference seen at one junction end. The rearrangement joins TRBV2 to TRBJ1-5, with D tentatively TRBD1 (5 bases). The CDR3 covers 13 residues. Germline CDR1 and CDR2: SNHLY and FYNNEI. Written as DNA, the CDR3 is TGTGCCAGCAGAGGACATAGCAAACAGCCCCAGCATTTT. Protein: CASRGHSKQPQHF.

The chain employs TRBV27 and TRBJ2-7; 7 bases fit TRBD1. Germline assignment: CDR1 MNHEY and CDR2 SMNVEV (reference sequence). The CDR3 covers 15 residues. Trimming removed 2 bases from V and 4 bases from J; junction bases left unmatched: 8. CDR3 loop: CASSLHQGVSYEQYF. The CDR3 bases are TGTGCCAGCAGTTTACACCAGGGGGTATCGTACGAGCAGTACTTC.

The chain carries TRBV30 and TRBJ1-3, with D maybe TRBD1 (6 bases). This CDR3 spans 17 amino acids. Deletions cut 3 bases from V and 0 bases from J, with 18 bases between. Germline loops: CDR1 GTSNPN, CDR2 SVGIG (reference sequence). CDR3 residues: CAWRQSDGGLSGNTIYF. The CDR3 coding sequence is TGTGCCTGGAGGCAATCGGATGGGGGGCTCTCTGGAAACACCATATATTTT.

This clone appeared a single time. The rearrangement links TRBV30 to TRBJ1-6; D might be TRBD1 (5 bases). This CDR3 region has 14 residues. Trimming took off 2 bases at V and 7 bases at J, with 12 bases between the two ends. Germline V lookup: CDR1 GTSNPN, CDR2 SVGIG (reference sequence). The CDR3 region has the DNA TGTGCCTGGAGTAACTCAGCAGGGAATTCACCCCTCCACTTT. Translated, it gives CAWSNSAGNSPLHF.

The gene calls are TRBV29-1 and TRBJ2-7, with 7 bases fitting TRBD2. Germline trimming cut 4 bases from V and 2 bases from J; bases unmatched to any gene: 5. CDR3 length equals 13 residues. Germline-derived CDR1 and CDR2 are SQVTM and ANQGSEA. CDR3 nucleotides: TGCAGCGTTGCCCCTAGCGGCCCCTACGAGCAGTACTTC. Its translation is CSVAPSGPYEQYF.